This T cell receptor (beta chain) appears in the sequencing data of a study of shared T cell receptors in the human thymus (TCRdb year 2021). For context, the study as a whole: The study examined how self-reactive, shared T-cell receptor alpha chains are generated in the human thymus.

Notes on this clone: Its antigen is not yet known. No clone much larger than this one lies a single base away; base qualities are absent.

V is shortened by 0 bases, J by 3 bases, and the region joining them spans 9 bases. The germline V gene (reference sequence) sets CDR1 to LNHNV and CDR2 to YYDKDF. From cysteine to phenylalanine, the CDR3 is 15 amino acids long. The read is trimmed to its CDR3 DNA, 45 bases read in frame from base 1. The receptor library was made with the immunoSEQ multiplex PCR assay. TCRdb stores this immuneACCESS table with in-frame sequences only. Part of the clones is absent; in the studies checked, under half of the shortfall reflects unresolved V genes, and no reason is known for the rest. In this sample the table shows 500,000 to 550,000 clones, about 84% of which occur a single time. Together, the top ten hold more than 0.01% of the sample. The same data also went into a second study, on human thymus T cells. From the second report: The donors were immunologically healthy infants in Finland who had open corrective cardiac surgery for congenital heart defects. The thymus tissue came from surgical resects taken out during corrective cardiac surgery. Both the thymic and the peripheral blood repertoires appeared to show biased V and J gene segment usage. The related research reported highly overlapping thymic TCR repertoires among unrelated individuals. TCR alpha and beta repertoires from fewer than ten infant thymus samples and a few related peripheral blood samples were characterized in the study. The cohort included six male and two female infants, with donor ages spanning 7 to 244 days. Thymocytes were released mechanically from tissue and stored at -70 °C as pellets of roughly 9-32 million cells. A QIAsymphony instrument was used to extract genomic DNA from the frozen cell pellets. TCRB and TCRAD loci were amplified from a standardized quantity of quality-controlled genomic DNA using the immunoSEQ multiplex PCR assay. The amplicons spanned the V(D)J region and were long enough to cover the CDR3 and allow V and J genes to be identified. The amplicons were sequenced on an Illumina platform via the commercial immunoSEQ service. Corrections for primer bias and sequencing errors followed previously described methods, while TCRAD and TCRB definitions were based on the IMGT database. immunoSEQ Analyzer 3.0 and VDJTools were used for repertoire analysis, which covered basic statistics, V/J segment usage, diversity estimates, rarefaction and pairwise overlap. Diversity was estimated using the Chao1, ChaoE, Efron-Thisted, Shannon and inverse Simpson indices, and was also estimated on datasets down-sampled to the size of the smallest sample. Repertoire overlap used strict matching of CDR3 nucleotide sequence, V gene and J gene, with Jaccard-based multidimensional scaling clustering. Thymus samples yielded on average roughly 840,000 unique TCRB clonotypes, compared with roughly 76,000 from blood samples.

The sequenced sample consisted of thymocytes. The chain uses TRBV15 and TRBJ1-5; confidence is insufficient to name the D gene. The TCR sequence derives from a boy under two years old with a congenital heart defect. Donor details come from another sample of the same person, matched by shared clones. The DNA sequence reads TGTGCCACCAGCAGAGATTTCGGTTTCAATCAGCCCCAGCATTTT. This encodes CATSRDFGFNQPQHF.